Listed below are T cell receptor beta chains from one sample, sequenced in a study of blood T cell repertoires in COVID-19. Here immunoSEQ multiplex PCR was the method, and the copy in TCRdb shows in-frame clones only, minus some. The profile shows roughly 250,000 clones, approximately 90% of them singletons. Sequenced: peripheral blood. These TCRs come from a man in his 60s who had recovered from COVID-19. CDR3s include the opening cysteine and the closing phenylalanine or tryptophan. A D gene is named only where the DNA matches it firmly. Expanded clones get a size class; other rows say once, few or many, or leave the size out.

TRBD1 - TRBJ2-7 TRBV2 CASRRGTGGTYEQYF TGTGCCAGCAGGAGAGGGACAGGGGGAACCTACGAGCAGTACTTC
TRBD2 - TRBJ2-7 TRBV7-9 CASRASSGGTSYEQYF TGTGCCAGCAGGGCCTCTAGCGGGGGAACCTCCTACGAGCAGTACTTC
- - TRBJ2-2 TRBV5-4 CASSFGVGGELFF TGTGCCAGCAGCTTTGGTGTCGGCGGGGAGCTGTTTTTT
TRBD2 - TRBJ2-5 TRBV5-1 CASSLVGLAEETQYF TGCGCCAGCAGCTTGGTCGGACTAGCCGAAGAGACCCAGTACTTC
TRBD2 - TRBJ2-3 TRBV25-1 CASRPGGKRGDHTDTQYF TGTGCCAGCCGCCCCGGGGGCAAGCGGGGGGATCACACAGATACGCAGTATTTT
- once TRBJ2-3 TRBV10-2 CASLRGSTDTQYF TGCGCCAGCCTCCGGGGGAGCACAGATACGCAGTATTTT
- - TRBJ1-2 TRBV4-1 CASSQEQVAYYGYTF TGCGCCAGCAGCCAAGAACAGGTCGCCTACTATGGCTACACCTTC
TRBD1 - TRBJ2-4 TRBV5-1 CASSKGARQNIQYF TGCGCCAGCAGCAAGGGGGCCCGCCAAAACATTCAGTACTTC
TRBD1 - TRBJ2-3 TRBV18 CASSPDRGVTTGQYF TGTGCCAGCTCACCCGACAGGGGGGTTACTACAGGACAGTATTTT
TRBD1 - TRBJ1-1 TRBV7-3 CASSSTGVDTEAFF TGTGCCAGCAGCTCAACAGGGGTCGACACTGAAGCTTTCTTT
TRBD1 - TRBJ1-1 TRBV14 CASSPWDRNTEAFF TGTGCCAGCAGCCCATGGGACAGGAACACTGAAGCTTTCTTT
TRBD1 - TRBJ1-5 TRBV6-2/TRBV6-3 CASSFGQGVNQPQHF TGTGCCAGCAGTTTCGGACAGGGAGTCAATCAGCCCCAGCATTTT
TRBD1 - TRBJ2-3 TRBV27 CASSLVTGRPDTQYF TGTGCCAGCAGTTTAGTGACAGGGCGACCAGATACGCAGTATTTT
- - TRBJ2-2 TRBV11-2 CASSPRGTSTNTGELFF TGTGCCAGCAGCCCCCGTGGGACAAGTACGAACACCGGGGAGCTGTTTTTT
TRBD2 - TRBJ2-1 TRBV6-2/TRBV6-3 CASSFGLAGGPPIGEQFF TGTGCCAGCAGTTTCGGACTAGCGGGGGGGCCCCCAATAGGGGAGCAGTTCTTC
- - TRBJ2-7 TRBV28 CASNPPGVYEQYF TGTGCCAGCAACCCTCCGGGGGTATACGAGCAGTACTTC
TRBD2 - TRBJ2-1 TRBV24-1 CATSDGSGGLSEQFF TGTGCCACCAGTGATGGTAGCGGGGGGTTGAGTGAGCAGTTCTTC
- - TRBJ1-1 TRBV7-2 CASSLAGRLNTEAFF TGTGCCAGCAGCTTAGCGGGCAGGCTGAACACTGAAGCTTTCTTT
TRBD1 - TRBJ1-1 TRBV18 CASSGQGTRGAFF TGTGCCAGCTCGGGACAGGGGACTAGGGGGGCTTTCTTT
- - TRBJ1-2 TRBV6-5 CASSTGFIDYGYTF TGTGCCAGCAGTACAGGGTTTATCGACTATGGCTACACCTTC
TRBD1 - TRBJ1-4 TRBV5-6 CASSLTDRGGEKLFF TGTGCCAGCAGCTTAACGGACAGGGGTGGTGAAAAACTGTTTTTT
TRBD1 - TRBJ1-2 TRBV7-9 CASSLVPAGGRNYGYTF TGTGCCAGCAGCTTAGTTCCCGCAGGGGGCCGAAACTATGGCTACACCTTC
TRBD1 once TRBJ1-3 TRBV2 CASRKDRAAGNTIYF TGTGCCAGCAGGAAGGACAGGGCGGCGGGAAACACCATATATTTT
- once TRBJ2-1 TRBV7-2 CASSLALRRDSFF TGTGCCAGCAGCTTAGCCCTACGACGGGACTCCTTCTTC
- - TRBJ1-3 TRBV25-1 CASSGKAATGYGNTIYF TGTGCCAGCAGTGGAAAGGCCGCAACAGGGTACGGAAACACCATATATTTT
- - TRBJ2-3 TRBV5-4 CASSPIRATDTQYF TGTGCCAGCAGCCCAATTCGAGCCACAGATACGCAGTATTTT
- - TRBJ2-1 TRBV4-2 CASSQGSSYNEQFF TGTGCCAGCAGCCAAGGGAGCTCCTACAATGAGCAGTTCTTC
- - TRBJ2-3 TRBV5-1 CASSLLDTQYF TGCGCCAGCAGCTTACTAGATACGCAGTATTTT
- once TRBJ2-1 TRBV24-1 CATSEVGLRELHNEQFF TGTGCCACCAGTGAGGTGGGGCTACGGGAGCTCCACAATGAGCAGTTCTTC
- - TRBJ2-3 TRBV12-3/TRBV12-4 CASRRQTDTQYF TGTGCCAGCAGACGACAGACAGATACGCAGTATTTT
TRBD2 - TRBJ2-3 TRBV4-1 CASSKDLSGGTDTQYF TGCGCCAGCAGCAAAGATCTCAGCGGGGGCACAGATACGCAGTATTTT
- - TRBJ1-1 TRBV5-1 CASSLDRLNTEAFF TGCGCCAGCAGCTTGGACAGGTTGAACACTGAAGCTTTCTTT
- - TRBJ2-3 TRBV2 CASNEGGTGLDTQYF TGTGCCAGCAATGAGGGAGGGACAGGTCTAGATACGCAGTATTTT
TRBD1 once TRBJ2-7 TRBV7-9 CASSPGTGVYEQYF TGTGCCAGCAGCCCCGGGACAGGGGTCTACGAGCAGTACTTC
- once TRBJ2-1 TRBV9 CASSVGTNEQFF TGTGCCAGCAGCGTAGGTACTAATGAGCAGTTCTTC
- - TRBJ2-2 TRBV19 CASSISSGGELFF TGTGCCAGTAGTATATCCTCCGGCGGGGAGCTGTTTTTT
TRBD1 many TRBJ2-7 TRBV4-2 CASSPRTGRQQYF TGTGCCAGCAGCCCCAGGACAGGGAGGCAGCAGTACTTC
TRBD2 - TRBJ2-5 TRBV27 CASSSGLAGSETQYF TGTGCCAGCAGTTCGGGACTAGCGGGGTCTGAGACCCAGTACTTC
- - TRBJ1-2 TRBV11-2 CASSSQQGNYGYTF TGTGCCAGCAGCTCTCAACAGGGAAACTATGGCTACACCTTC
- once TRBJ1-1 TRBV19 CATLDRKAEAFF TGTGCCACCCTCGACAGAAAGGCTGAAGCTTTCTTT
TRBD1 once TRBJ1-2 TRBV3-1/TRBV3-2 CASSPQTGTDYGYTF TGTGCCAGCAGCCCGCAGACAGGGACGGACTATGGCTACACCTTC
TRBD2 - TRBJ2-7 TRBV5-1 CASSAAGDTVEQYF TGCGCCAGCAGCGCAGCGGGGGATACCGTCGAGCAGTACTTC
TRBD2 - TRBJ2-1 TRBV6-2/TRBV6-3 CASSYRAGGPWDEQFF TGTGCCAGCAGTTACAGAGCGGGGGGGCCATGGGATGAGCAGTTCTTC
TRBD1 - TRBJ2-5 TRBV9 CASSVTGAGYQETQYF TGTGCCAGCAGCGTCACAGGGGCTGGGTACCAAGAGACCCAGTACTTC
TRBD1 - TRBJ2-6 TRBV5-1 CASTKGAGGANVLTF TGCGCCAGCACCAAGGGGGCAGGTGGGGCCAACGTCCTGACTTTC
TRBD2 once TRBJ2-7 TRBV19 CASSKVAGSSYEQYF TGTGCCAGTAGTAAGGTAGCGGGGTCCTCCTACGAGCAGTACTTC
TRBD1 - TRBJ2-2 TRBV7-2 CASNLRGQGSTGELFF TGTGCCAGCAACCTGCGGGGACAGGGGTCCACCGGGGAGCTGTTTTTT
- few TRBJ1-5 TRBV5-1 CASSLQGKQPQHF TGCGCCAGCAGCTTACAGGGAAAACAGCCCCAGCATTTT